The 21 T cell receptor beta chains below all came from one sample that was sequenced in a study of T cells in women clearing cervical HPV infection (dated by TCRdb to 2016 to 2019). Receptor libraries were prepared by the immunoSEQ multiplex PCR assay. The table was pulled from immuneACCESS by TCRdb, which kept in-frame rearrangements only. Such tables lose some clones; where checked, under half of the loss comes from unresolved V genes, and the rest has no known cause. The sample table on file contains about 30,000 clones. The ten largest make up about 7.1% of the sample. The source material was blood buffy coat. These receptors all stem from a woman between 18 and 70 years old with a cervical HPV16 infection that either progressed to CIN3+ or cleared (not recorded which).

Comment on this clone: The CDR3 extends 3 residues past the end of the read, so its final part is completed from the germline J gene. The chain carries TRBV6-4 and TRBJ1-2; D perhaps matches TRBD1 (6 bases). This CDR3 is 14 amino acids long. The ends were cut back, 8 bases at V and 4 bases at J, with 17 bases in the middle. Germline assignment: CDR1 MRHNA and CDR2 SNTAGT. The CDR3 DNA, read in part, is TGTGCCAGCTGCCCCCAGGGGTTTAGCTATGGC. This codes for CASCPQGFSYG. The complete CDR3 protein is CASCPQGFSYGYTF.

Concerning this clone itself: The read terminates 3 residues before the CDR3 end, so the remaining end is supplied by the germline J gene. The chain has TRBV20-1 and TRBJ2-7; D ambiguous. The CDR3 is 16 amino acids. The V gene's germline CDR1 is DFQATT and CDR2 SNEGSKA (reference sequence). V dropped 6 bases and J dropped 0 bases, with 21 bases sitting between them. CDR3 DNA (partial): TGCAGTGCCAAGACTTTTGGAGACTTCAACTCCTACGAG. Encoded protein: CSAKTFGDFNSYE. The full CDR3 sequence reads CSAKTFGDFNSYEQYF.

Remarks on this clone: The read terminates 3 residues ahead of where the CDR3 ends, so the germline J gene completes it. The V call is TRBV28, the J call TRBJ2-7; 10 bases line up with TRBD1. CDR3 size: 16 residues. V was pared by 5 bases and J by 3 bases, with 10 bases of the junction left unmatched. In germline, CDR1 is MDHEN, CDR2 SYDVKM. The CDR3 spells CASSAPGQGKVYEQYF. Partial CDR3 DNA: TGTGCCAGCAGTGCACCGGGACAGGGGAAGGTCTACGAG.

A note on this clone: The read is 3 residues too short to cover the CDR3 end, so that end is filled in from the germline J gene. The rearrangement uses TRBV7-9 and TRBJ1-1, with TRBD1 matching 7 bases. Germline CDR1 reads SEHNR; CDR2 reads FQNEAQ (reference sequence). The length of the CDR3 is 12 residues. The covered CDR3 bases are TGTGCCAGCAGCGAGAGCCTACAGGGG. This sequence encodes CASSESLQG. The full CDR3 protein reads CASSESLQGAFF.

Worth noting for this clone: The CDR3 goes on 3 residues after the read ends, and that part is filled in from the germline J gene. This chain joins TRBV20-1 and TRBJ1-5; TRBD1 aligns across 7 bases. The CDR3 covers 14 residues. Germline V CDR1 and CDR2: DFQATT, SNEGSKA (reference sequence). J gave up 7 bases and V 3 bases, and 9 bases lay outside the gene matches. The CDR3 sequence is CSARSGRGLQPQHF. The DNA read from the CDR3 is TGCAGTGCTAGGTCCGGCAGGGGGTTACAGCCC.

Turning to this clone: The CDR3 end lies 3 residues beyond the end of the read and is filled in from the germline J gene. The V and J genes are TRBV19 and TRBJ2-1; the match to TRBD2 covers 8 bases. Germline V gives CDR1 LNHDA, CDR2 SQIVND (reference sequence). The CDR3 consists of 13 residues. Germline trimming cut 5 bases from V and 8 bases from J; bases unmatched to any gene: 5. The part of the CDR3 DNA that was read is TGTGCCAGTAGTTCCCCGGGGGGGTATGAG. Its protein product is CASSSPGGYE. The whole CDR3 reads CASSSPGGYEQFF.

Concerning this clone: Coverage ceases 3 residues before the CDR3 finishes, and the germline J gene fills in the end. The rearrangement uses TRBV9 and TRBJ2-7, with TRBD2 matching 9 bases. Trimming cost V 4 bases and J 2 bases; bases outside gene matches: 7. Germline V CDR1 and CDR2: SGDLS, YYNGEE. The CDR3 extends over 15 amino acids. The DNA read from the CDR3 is TGTGCCAGCAGCCCCCGAGTAGCGGGGGCCTACGAG. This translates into CASSPRVAGAYE. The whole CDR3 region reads CASSPRVAGAYEQYF.

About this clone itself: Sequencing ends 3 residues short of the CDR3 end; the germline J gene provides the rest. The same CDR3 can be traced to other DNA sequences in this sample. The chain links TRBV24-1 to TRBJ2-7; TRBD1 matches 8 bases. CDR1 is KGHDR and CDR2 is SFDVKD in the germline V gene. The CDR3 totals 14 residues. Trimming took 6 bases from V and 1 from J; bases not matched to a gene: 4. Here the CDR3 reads CATSPGTGSYEQYF. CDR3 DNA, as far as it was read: TGTGCCACCAGTCCCGGGACAGGTTCCTACGAG.

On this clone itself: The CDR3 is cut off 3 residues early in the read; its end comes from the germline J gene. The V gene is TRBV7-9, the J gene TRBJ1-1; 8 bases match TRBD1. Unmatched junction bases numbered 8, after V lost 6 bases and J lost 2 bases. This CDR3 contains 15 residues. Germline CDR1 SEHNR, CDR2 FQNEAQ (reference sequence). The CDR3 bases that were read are TGTGCCAGCAGACCTACCAGGGGGCCAAACACTGAA. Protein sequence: CASRPTRGPNTE. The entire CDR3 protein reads CASRPTRGPNTEAFF.

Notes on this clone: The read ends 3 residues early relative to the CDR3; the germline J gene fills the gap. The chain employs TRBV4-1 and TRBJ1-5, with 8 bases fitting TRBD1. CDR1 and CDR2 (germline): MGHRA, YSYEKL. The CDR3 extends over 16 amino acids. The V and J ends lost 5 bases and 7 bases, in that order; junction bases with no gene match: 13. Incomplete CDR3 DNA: TGCGCCAGCAGCGCGACAGCCCAGGGGGCACAACAGCCC. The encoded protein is CASSATAQGAQQP. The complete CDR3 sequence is CASSATAQGAQQPQHF.

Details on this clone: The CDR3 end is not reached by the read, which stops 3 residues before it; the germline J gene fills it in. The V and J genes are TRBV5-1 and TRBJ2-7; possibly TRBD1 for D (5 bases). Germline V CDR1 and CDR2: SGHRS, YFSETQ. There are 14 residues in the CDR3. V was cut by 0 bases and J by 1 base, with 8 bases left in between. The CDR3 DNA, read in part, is TGCGCCAGCAGCTTGGGACGGACATCCTACGAG. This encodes CASSLGRTSYE. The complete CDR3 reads CASSLGRTSYEQYF. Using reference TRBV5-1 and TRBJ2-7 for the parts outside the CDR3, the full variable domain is KAGVTQTPRYLIKTRGQQVTLSCSPISGHRSVSWYQQTPGQGLQFLFEYFSETQRNKGNFPGRFSGRQFSNSRSEMNVSTLELGDSALYLCASSLGRTSYEQYFGPGTRLTVT.

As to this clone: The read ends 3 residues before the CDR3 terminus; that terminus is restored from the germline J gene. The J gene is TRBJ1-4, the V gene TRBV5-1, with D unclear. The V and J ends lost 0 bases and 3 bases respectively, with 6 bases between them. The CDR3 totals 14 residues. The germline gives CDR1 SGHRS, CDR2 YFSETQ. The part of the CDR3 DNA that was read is TGCGCCAGCAGCTTGGAGCATTCTAATGAAAAA. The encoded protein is CASSLEHSNEK. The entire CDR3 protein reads CASSLEHSNEKLFF.

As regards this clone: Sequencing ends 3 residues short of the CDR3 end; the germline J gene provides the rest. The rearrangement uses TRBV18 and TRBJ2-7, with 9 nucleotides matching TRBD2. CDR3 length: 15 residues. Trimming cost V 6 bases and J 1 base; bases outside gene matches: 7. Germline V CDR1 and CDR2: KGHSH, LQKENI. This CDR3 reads CASSPTTSGSYEQYF. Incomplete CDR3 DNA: TGTGCCAGCTCTCCTACGACTAGCGGTTCCTACGAG.

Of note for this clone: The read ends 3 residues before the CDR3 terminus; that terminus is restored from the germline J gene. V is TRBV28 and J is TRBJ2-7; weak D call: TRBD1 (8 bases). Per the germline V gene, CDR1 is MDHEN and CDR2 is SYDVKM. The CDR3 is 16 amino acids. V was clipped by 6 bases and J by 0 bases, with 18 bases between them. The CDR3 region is CASSPRQGTISYEQYF. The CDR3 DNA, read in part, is TGTGCCAGCAGCCCTCGACAGGGGACTATCTCCTACGAG.

The part of the CDR3 DNA that was read is TGTGCCAGCAGTGATTCCGGGGAGTACACTGAA. The encoded protein is CASSDSGEYTE. The entire CDR3 protein reads CASSDSGEYTEAFF. The chain has TRBV6-1 and TRBJ1-1, with D unclear. The CDR3 end is not reached by the read, which stops 3 residues before it; the germline J gene fills it in. Trimming left V 3 bases short and J 3 bases short, with 11 bases between. The CDR3 extends over 14 amino acids. Germline-derived CDR1 and CDR2 are MNHNS and SASEGT.

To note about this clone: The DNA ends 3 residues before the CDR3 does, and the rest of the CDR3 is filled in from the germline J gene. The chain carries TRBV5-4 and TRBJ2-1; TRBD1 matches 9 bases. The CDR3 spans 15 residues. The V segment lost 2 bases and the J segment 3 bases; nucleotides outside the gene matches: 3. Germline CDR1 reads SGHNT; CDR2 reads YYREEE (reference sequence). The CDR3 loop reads CASSLDRGDYNEQFF. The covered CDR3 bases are TGTGCCAGCAGCTTAGACAGGGGGGACTACAATGAG.

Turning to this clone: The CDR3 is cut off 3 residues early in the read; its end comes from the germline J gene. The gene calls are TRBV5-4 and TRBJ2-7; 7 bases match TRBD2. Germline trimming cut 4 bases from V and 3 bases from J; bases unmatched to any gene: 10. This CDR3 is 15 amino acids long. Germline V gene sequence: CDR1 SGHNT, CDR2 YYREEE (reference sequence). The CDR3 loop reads CASSAAGTKVYEQYF. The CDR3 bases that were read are TGTGCCAGCAGCGCAGCCGGGACTAAAGTCTACGAG.

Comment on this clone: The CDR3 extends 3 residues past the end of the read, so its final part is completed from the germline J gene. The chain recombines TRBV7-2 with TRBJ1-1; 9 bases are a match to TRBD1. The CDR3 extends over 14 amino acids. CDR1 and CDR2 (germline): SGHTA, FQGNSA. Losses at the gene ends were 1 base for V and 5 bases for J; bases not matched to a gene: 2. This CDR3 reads CASSLDRGRTEAFF. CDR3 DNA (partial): TGTGCCAGCAGCTTAGACAGGGGGCGAACTGAA.

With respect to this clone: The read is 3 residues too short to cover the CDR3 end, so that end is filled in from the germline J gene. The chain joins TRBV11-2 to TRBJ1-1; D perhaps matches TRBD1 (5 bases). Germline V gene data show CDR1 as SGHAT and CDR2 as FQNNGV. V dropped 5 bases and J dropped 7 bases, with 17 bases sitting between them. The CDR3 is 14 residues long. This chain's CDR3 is CASSQETTVHEAFF. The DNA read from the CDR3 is TGTGCCAGCAGCCAGGAAACGACAGTCCATGAA.

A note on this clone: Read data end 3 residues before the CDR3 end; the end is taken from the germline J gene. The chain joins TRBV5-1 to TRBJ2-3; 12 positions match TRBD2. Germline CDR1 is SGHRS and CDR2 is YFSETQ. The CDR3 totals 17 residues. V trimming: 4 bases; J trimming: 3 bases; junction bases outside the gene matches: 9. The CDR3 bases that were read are TGCGCCAGCAGCCCCTTTACCGGGACTAGCGGGACAGATACG. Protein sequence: CASSPFTGTSGTDT. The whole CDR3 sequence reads CASSPFTGTSGTDTQYF.

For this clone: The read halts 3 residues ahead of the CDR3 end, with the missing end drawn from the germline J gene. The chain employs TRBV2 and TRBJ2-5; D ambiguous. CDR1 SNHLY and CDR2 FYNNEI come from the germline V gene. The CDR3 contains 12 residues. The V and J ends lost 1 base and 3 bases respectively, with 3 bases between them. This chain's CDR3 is CASSEEEETQYF. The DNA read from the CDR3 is TGTGCCAGCAGTGAAGAGGAAGAGACC.